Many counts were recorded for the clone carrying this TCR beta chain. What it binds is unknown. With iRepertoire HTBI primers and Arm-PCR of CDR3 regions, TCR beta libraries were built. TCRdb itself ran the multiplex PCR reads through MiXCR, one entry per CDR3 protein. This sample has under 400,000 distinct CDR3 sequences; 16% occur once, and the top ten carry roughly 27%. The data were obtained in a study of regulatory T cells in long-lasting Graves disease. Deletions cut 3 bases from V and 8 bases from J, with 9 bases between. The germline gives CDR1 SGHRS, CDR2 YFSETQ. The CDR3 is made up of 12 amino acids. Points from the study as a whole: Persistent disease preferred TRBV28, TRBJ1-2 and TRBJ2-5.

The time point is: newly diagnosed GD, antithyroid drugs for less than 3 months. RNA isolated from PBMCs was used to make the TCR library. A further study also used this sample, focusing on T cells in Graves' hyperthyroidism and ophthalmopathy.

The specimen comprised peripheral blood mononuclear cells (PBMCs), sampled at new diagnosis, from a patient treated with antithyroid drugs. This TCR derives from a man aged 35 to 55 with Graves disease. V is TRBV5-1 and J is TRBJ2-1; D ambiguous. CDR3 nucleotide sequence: TGCGCCAGCAGCTCCGCACCCTATGAGCAGTTCTTC. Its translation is CASSSAPYEQFF.